The 5 T cell receptor beta chains below all came from one sample that was sequenced in a study of beta chain features in type 1 diabetes. Study results and caveats: Among patients with Type 1 diabetes, TCRB CDR3s were moderately but significantly shorter in every one of the four CD4+ subsets.

Their antigens remain unidentified. The investigators reverse transcribed all of the isolated RNA, so they sequenced expressed TCRB transcripts. Sequencing was performed with immunoSEQ multiplex PCR; in TCRdb, only in-frame clones are kept and a portion is missing. The table records roughly 340,000 clones, roughly 12% of them present only once. The sample taken for sequencing was naive CD4+ T cells from blood. These receptors all come from a young woman with type 1 diabetes.

This clone was found a few times. This chain uses TRBV7-9 with TRBJ2-2; 7 bases agree with TRBD2. The trim removed 5 bases at V and 2 bases at J, leaving 2 bases unmatched. Germline CDR1 and CDR2: SEHNR and FQNEAQ (reference sequence). The CDR3 sequence is 14 residues long. CDR3 nucleotides: TGTGCCAGCAGCAGGGAGGGAAACACCGGGGAGCTGTTTTTT. Its translation is CASSREGNTGELFF. The whole variable domain, remainder taken from reference TRBV7-9 and TRBJ2-2, is DTGVSQNPRHKITKRGQNVTFRCDPISEHNRLYWYRQTLGQGPEFLTYFQNEAQLEKSRLLSDRFSAERPKGSFSTLEIQRTEQGDSAMYLCASSREGNTGELFFGEGSRLTVL.

This clone occurred a few times. V gene TRBV18 combines with J gene TRBJ1-3; 7 bases map to TRBD1. Germline-derived CDR1 and CDR2 are KGHSH and LQKENI. Trimming cost V 6 bases and J 2 bases; bases outside gene matches: 4. The CDR3 contains 14 residues. The CDR3 DNA follows: TGTGCCAGCTCCGGACAGGCGGCTGGAAACACCATATATTTT. Its translation: CASSGQAAGNTIYF.

V gene TRBV2 combines with J gene TRBJ1-2, with no clear D. Looked up from germline, CDR1 is SNHLY and CDR2 is FYNNEI. V was cut by 2 bases and J by 6 bases, with 10 bases left in between. The CDR3 has 13 amino acids. CDR3 sequence: CASSESPEDGYTF. The CDR3 DNA reads TGTGCCAGCAGTGAATCGCCAGAAGATGGCTACACCTTC. Full variable domain (missing parts from reference TRBV2 and TRBJ1-2): EPEVTQTPSHQVTQMGQEVILRCVPISNHLYFYWYRQILGQKVEFLVSFYNNEISEKSEIFDDQFSVERPDGSNFTLKIRSTKLEDSAMYFCASSESPEDGYTFGSGTRLTVV.

V usage is TRBV2 and J usage is TRBJ2-1; 11 bases fit TRBD1. The CDR3 has 15 residues. J was trimmed by 0 bases and V by 6 bases; bases with no gene match: 1. The germline V gene has CDR1 SNHLY and CDR2 FYNNEI. The CDR3 loop is CASRGTGGSYNEQFF. The CDR3 DNA sequence: TGTGCCAGCAGGGGGACAGGGGGCTCCTACAATGAGCAGTTCTTC.

This clone has a handful of counts. This chain links TRBV29-1 with TRBJ1-4; D perhaps matches TRBD1 (5 bases). The CDR3 is 14 residues long. Trimming pared 4 bases from V and 3 bases from J, leaving 12 bases between. CDR1 is SQVTM and CDR2 is ANQGSEA in the germline V gene. Here the CDR3 reads CSVGRGTANEKLFF. The CDR3 DNA follows: TGCAGCGTTGGTAGGGGAACGGCTAATGAAAAACTGTTTTTT.